The 21 T cell receptor beta chains below all came from one sample that was sequenced in a study of tumor-infiltrating lymphocytes in glioblastoma multiforme. TCR beta libraries were built from RNA through three nested multiplex PCR rounds using modified ARM-PCR. TCRdb passed the multiplex PCR reads through MiXCR, listing each CDR3 protein once. The sample yields about 15,000 distinct CDR3 sequences, around 72% seen once. Sequences were obtained from brain tumor tissue. Receptors originate from a male donor with glioblastoma.

There are many counts of this clonotype. The chain employs TRBV11-2 and TRBJ2-5; D may correspond to TRBD1 or TRBD2 (5 bases each). Germline V gives CDR1 SGHAT, CDR2 FQNNGV. CDR3 size: 16 residues. V was cut by 1 base and J by 4 bases, with 16 bases left in between. The CDR3 is CASSLGGQGWVETQYF. In nucleotides, the CDR3 is TGTGCCAGCAGCTTAGGCGGGCAGGGTTGGGTAGAGACCCAGTACTTC.

The chain links TRBV5-4 to TRBJ2-3, with D possibly being TRBD2 (6 bases). The germline V gene encodes CDR1 SGHNT and CDR2 YYREEE (reference sequence). Trimming removed 4 bases at V and 3 bases at J, with 12 bases between. The CDR3 totals 14 residues. The CDR3 spells CASSARRGTDTQYF. In DNA form, the CDR3 reads TGTGCCAGCAGCGCACGGCGGGGTACAGATACGCAGTATTTT.

This clonotype has a count of ten or more. The conserved phenylalanine or tryptophan normally closing the CDR3 is absent here, so this likely arose from a read error. The rearrangement links TRBV5-1 to TRBJ2-2; D might be TRBD1 (6 bases). The V gene's germline CDR1 is SGHRS and CDR2 YFSETQ. V gave up 1 base and J gave up 7 bases, with 8 bases separating them. The CDR3 runs to 13 residues. The chain's CDR3 is CASSLTGIGELFL. CDR3 coding DNA: TGCGCCAGCAGCTTGACAGGGATCGGGGAGCTGTTTCTT.

As to this clonotype: At one boundary the junction diverges from the germline segment, which might be a read error. V gene TRBV11-2 combines with J gene TRBJ2-7, with TRBD2 matching 11 bases. This CDR3 comprises 14 residues. Germline lookup yields CDR1 SGHAT and CDR2 FQNNGV. CDR3 in DNA: TGTGCCAGCAGCCCCGTAGCGGGAGGGTACGATCAGTACTTC. The encoded protein is CASSPVAGGYDQYF.

As to this clonotype: An end of the junction differs from the germline gene, which may be a read error. The rearrangement links TRBV28 to TRBJ1-2; 7 bases match TRBD1. The germline V gene has CDR1 MDHEN and CDR2 SYDVKM. This CDR3 region has 13 residues. CDR3: CVSSSGQVYGYTF. The CDR3 region has the DNA TGTGTCAGCAGCTCAGGACAGGTCTACGGCTACACCTTC.

This clonotype was picked up a small number of times. The J gene is TRBJ2-7, the V gene TRBV11-2, with TRBD1 matching over 9 bases. The CDR3 totals 13 residues. CDR1 and CDR2 from the germline V gene are SGHAT and FQNNGV. Losses at the gene ends were 5 bases for V and 2 bases for J; bases not matched to a gene: 1. DNA of the CDR3: TGTGCCAGCAGCCGACAGGGGGCCTACGAGCAGTACTTC. It yields the protein CASSRQGAYEQYF.

As for this clonotype: As the CDR3 is not closed by the conserved phenylalanine or tryptophan, this likely results from a read error. The chain links TRBV7-9 to TRBJ1-1; D gene unclear. Germline assignment: CDR1 SEHNR and CDR2 FQNEAQ (reference sequence). The CDR3 length is 14 residues. CDR3 bases: TGTACCAGCAGCTCACGGAGGGAAAAGTCTGAAGCTTTCCTA. Protein product: CTSSSRREKSEAFL.

Turning to this clonotype: A junction end diverges from the germline sequence, so it may reflect a read error. This sequence joins TRBV7-8 and TRBJ2-7; D may be TRBD1 or TRBD2 (5 bases each). Germline-derived CDR1 and CDR2 are SGHVS and FQNEAQ. The CDR3 is 17 amino acids. This chain's CDR3 is CAGSLRGYGTSSGEQYF. The CDR3 DNA sequence: TGTGCCGGTAGCTTAAGGGGTTATGGGACGTCCTCTGGGGAGCAATACTTC.

The chain recombines TRBV5-1 with TRBJ2-2; D is uncertain. The CDR3 contains 16 residues. CDR1 and CDR2 (germline): SGHRS, YFSETQ. V lost 0 bases and J 7 bases, leaving 16 bases between the germline ends. CDR3 region: CASSLGGRKYIGELFF. CDR3 sequence (DNA): TGCGCCAGCAGCTTGGGAGGCAGGAAGTACATCGGGGAGCTGTTTTTT. Combining the CDR3 with reference TRBV5-1 and TRBJ2-2 gives the whole variable domain KAGVTQTPRYLIKTRGQQVTLSCSPISGHRSVSWYQQTPGQGLQFLFEYFSETQRNKGNFPGRFSGRQFSNSRSEMNVSTLELGDSALYLCASSLGGRKYIGELFFGEGSRLTVL.

The chain couples TRBV12-3 or TRBV12-4 to TRBJ1-1; a weak D match, TRBD1 (5 bases). The CDR3 runs to 13 residues. Trimming took 3 bases from V and 4 from J, leaving 9 bases between them. The CDR3 sequence is CASSFRGRTEAFF. The CDR3 region has the DNA TGTGCCAGCAGTTTTCGGGGCCGCACTGAAGCTTTCTTT.

The chain couples TRBV6-2 or TRBV6-3 to TRBJ2-1; D uncertain. V lost 2 bases and J lost 7, with 9 bases in between. Looked up from germline, CDR1 is MNHEY and CDR2 is SVGEGT. The CDR3 spans 13 residues. CDR3 region: CASSYRSGNEQFF. The CDR3 nucleotides read TGTGCCAGCAGTTACCGCTCCGGGAATGAGCAGTTCTTC.

A remark on this clonotype: A single base separates this from a much larger clone, so it may be a read error. The rearrangement uses TRBV7-9 and TRBJ2-1; no clear D. CDR3 length: 11 amino acids. Germline CDR1 is SEHNR and CDR2 is FQNEAQ (reference sequence). CDR3 loop: CASSAVDEQSF. The CDR3 DNA reads as TGTGCCAGTTCCGCAGTGGATGAGCAGTCCTTC.

As regards this clonotype: One end of the junction is discordant with germline, which a read error may explain. The J gene is TRBJ2-1, the V gene TRBV5-1; 9 bases line up with TRBD2. Germline V CDR1 and CDR2: SGHRS, YFSETQ. The CDR3 spans 13 residues. The CDR3 bases are TGCGCCAGCAACTTGATTAGCGGGAGTAAGCAGTTCTTC. Encoded protein: CASNLISGSKQFF.

With regard to this clonotype: As the CDR3 is not closed by the conserved phenylalanine or tryptophan, this likely results from a read error. This chain joins TRBV20-1 and TRBJ2-5, with D possibly being TRBD2 (5 bases). Germline CDR1 is DFQATT and CDR2 is SNEGSKA (reference sequence). The CDR3 loop spans 15 amino acids. V was trimmed by 0 bases and J by 3 bases, leaving 14 bases between them. The CDR3 nucleotides are TGCAGTGCTAGAGATTTGTTACCAGCGGAAGAGACCCAGTACTAC. This translates into CSARDLLPAEETQYY.

As concerns this clonotype: The conserved phenylalanine or tryptophan is not found at the CDR3 terminus, so this likely reflects a read error. The rearrangement uses TRBV20-1 and TRBJ1-1, with 7 nucleotides matching TRBD1. The CDR3 covers 17 residues. Germline V lookup: CDR1 DFQATT, CDR2 SNEGSKA (reference sequence). The J segment lost 5 bases and the V segment lost 7 bases, leaving 22 bases of the junction unmatched. The CDR3 DNA reads TGCAGTGTTAGCCGGGACAGTACTTTACTCTCGGGGACTGAAGCTTTCCTT. As protein: CSVSRDSTLLSGTEAFL.

CDR3 in amino acids: CASSPGQGDQPQHF. CDR3 nucleotides: TGTGCCAGCAGCCCAGGACAGGGAGATCAGCCCCAGCATTTT. V usage is TRBV6-5 and J usage is TRBJ1-5; TRBD1 matches 8 bases. This CDR3 has 14 amino acids. Germline trimming cut 6 bases from V and 5 bases from J; bases unmatched to any gene: 6. CDR1 and CDR2 (germline): MNHEY, SVGAGI.

This clonotype appeared many times. The chain links TRBV5-1 to TRBJ2-7; perhaps D is TRBD1 or TRBD2 (6 bases each). The CDR3 spans 14 residues. Trimming left V 4 bases short and J 6 bases short, with 17 bases between. Germline lookup yields CDR1 SGHRS and CDR2 YFSETQ. The CDR3: CASSPGRGPGEQYF. In DNA, the CDR3 is TGCGCCAGCAGCCCCGGTCGGGGGCCAGGCGAGCAGTACTTC.

This clonotype was counted a few times. The gene calls are TRBV11-2 and TRBJ2-7; TRBD2 might be the D (5 bases). Germline V gene data show CDR1 as SGHAT and CDR2 as FQNNGV. V lost 3 bases, J lost 4 bases, and 16 bases lay in between. There are 15 residues in the CDR3. The DNA of the CDR3 is TGTGCCAGCAGCTTCCCTAGCCTAACGCTATACGAGCAGTACTTC. This gives the protein CASSFPSLTLYEQYF.

The table lists this clonotype with many counts. The gene calls are TRBV20-1 and TRBJ2-7; TRBD2 agrees at 10 bases. Germline loops: CDR1 DFQATT, CDR2 SNEGSKA (reference sequence). The CDR3 totals 13 residues. Germline trimming cut 5 bases from V and 4 bases from J; bases unmatched to any gene: 5. DNA of the CDR3: TGCAGTGCTCGGACTAGCGGCAAATACGAGCAGTACTTC. Amino acids: CSARTSGKYEQYF.

This clonotype is medium-sized in the sample. This chain joins TRBV29-1 and TRBJ1-2; D is uncertain. V lost 3 bases, J lost 3 bases, and 5 bases lay in between. CDR1 is SQVTM and CDR2 is ANQGSEA in the germline V gene. The CDR3 totals 11 residues. The CDR3, as DNA: TGCAGCGTTGACAGCTACTATGGCTACACCTTC. Its translation: CSVDSYYGYTF.

The chain carries TRBV11-2 and TRBJ2-4, with 10 bases that match TRBD2. The junction had 9 bases not matched to a gene; V was cut back by 5 bases and J by 8 bases. Germline CDR1 and CDR2: SGHAT and FQNNGV. The CDR3 is 15 residues long. CDR3 DNA sequence: TGTGCCAGCAGCAATCAGCGGGAGGGGTCGGACATTCAGTACTTC. The encoded protein is CASSNQREGSDIQYF.